Presented here are 12 T cell receptor beta chains from one specimen sequenced in a study of metastatic and nonmetastatic thyroid tumors. TCRdb reprocessed the PCR reads using MiXCR. The repertoire holds about 37,000 clones, 25% to 30% seen once, with approximately 10% in the top ten. Thyroid surgery took place with no prior treatment in any patient. What was sequenced was blood. All receptors derive from a male donor with papillary thyroid cancer or a benign thyroid nodule (not recorded which). Some clones in this sample may be carry-over from other donors' samples.

CDR3 sequence: CSARLRVLNTDTQYF. CDR3 sequence (DNA): TGCAGTGCTAGATTGCGGGTTCTCAACACAGATACGCAGTATTTT. V gene TRBV20-1 combines with J gene TRBJ2-3; D is possibly TRBD2 (5 bases). The germline V gene has CDR1 DFQATT and CDR2 SNEGSKA (reference sequence). The CDR3 is made up of 15 amino acids. With 2 bases removed from V and 2 bases from J, the gap between germline ends came to 14 bases.

This chain links TRBV6-1 with TRBJ2-7, with D unresolved. CDR1 MNHNS and CDR2 SASEGT come from the germline V gene. This CDR3 contains 14 residues. V was clipped by 4 bases and J by 3 bases, with 13 bases between them. The DNA for the CDR3 is TGTGCCAGCAGTGTTCGAGAAGAGAACTACGAGCAGTACTTC. Amino acids: CASSVREENYEQYF.

This clone has just a few counts. The chain has TRBV6-1 and TRBJ1-2; 10 bases are shared with TRBD1. The CDR3 is 13 residues long. Germline CDR1 reads MNHNS; CDR2 reads SASEGT. The V and J ends lost 8 bases and 6 bases, in that order; junction bases with no gene match: 6. The DNA for the CDR3 is TGTGCCAGCTTTGTGGGGACAGGGGATGGCTACACCTTC. Residues: CASFVGTGDGYTF.

This clone was seen many times. The chain is built from TRBV30 and TRBJ2-1; 12 nucleotides match TRBD2. Germline trimming cut 2 bases from V and 5 bases from J; bases unmatched to any gene: 10. CDR3 length: 17 residues. Germline CDR1 is GTSNPN and CDR2 is SVGIG (reference sequence). This CDR3 is CAWSKSRTSGKNNEQFF. In DNA form, the CDR3 reads TGTGCCTGGAGTAAATCGCGGACTAGCGGGAAGAACAATGAGCAGTTCTTC.

This clone was found a few times. In the same sample, other DNA sequences code for this CDR3. The chain recombines TRBV7-2 with TRBJ2-7, with D perhaps matching TRBD2 (6 bases). Germline V gives CDR1 SGHTA, CDR2 FQGNSA. With 5 bases removed from V and 2 bases from J, the gap between germline ends came to 13 bases. This CDR3 has 14 amino acids. The CDR3, as DNA: TGTGCCAGCAGCCCGGGGCTAGCGCCCTACGAGCAGTACTTC. Amino acid sequence: CASSPGLAPYEQYF. Full variable domain (missing parts from reference TRBV7-2 and TRBJ2-7): GAGVSQSPSNKVTEKGKDVELRCDPISGHTALYWYRQSLGQGLEFLIYFQGNSAPDKSGLPSDRFSAERTGGSVSTLTIQRTQQEDSAVYLCASSPGLAPYEQYFGPGTRLTVT.

This clone rates as medium-sized (0.01 to 0.1%). The chain is built from TRBV6-1 and TRBJ2-7, with D uncertain. The CDR3 is 15 residues long. The V end lost 5 bases, the J end lost 3 bases, and 17 bases lay between the germline ends. CDR1 and CDR2 (germline): MNHNS, SASEGT. Here the CDR3 reads CASSPEAAFGYEQYF. CDR3 nucleotides: TGTGCCAGCAGTCCCGAGGCGGCATTCGGCTACGAGCAGTACTTC.

This clone was seen only a few times. The chain has TRBV20-1 and TRBJ1-2; D unclear. Germline lookup yields CDR1 DFQATT and CDR2 SNEGSKA (reference sequence). Trimming shortened V by 5 bases and J by 0 bases, and 7 bases separated the two germline ends. This CDR3 is built from 12 residues. CDR3 DNA: TGCAGTGCTCTGGAGACTAACTATGGCTACACCTTC. Translating gives CSALETNYGYTF.

This clone has more than one count but fewer than ten. CDR3 amino acids: CASKTSGTDTQYF. The CDR3 DNA sequence: TGTGCCAGCAAAACTAGCGGCACAGATACGCAGTATTTT. This sequence joins TRBV12-3 or TRBV12-4 and TRBJ2-3, with TRBD2 identical over 7 bases. V shed 7 bases and J 1 base; nucleotides not matched to a gene: 2. The CDR3 length is 13 residues.

This clone has only one observation. The rearrangement uses TRBV18 and TRBJ2-5; 8 bases line up with TRBD2. Germline CDR1 is KGHSH and CDR2 is LQKENI. With V trimmed by 5 bases and J by 4 bases, 9 bases remained unmatched. The CDR3 covers 15 residues. CDR3: CASSFSGVGPETQYF. In DNA, the CDR3 is TGTGCCAGCTCATTTAGCGGGGTCGGCCCAGAGACCCAGTACTTC.

In regard to this clone: One end of the junction is discordant with germline, which a read error may explain. The gene calls are TRBV20-1 and TRBJ2-6; D might be TRBD1 (5 bases). Germline assignment: CDR1 DFQATT and CDR2 SNEGSKA (reference sequence). The CDR3 has 14 residues. CDR3 loop: CSAVDSLGANFLTF. CDR3 nucleotide sequence: TGCAGTGCTGTCGACAGTCTTGGTGCCAACTTCCTTACTTTC.

This clone came up a few times. The rearrangement links TRBV5-1 to TRBJ1-1, with D tentatively TRBD1 (5 bases). The CDR3 is made up of 14 amino acids. Germline V gene data show CDR1 as SGHRS and CDR2 as YFSETQ. Trimming removed 0 bases from V and 1 base from J, with 7 bases in between. This CDR3 reads CASSLDGTNTEAFF. The CDR3 nucleotides are TGCGCCAGCAGCTTGGACGGGACGAACACTGAAGCTTTCTTT.

By share, this clone ranks as medium-sized. J is TRBJ2-1 and V is TRBV12-3 or TRBV12-4; a weak D match, TRBD2 (6 bases). The V gene lost 1 base and the J gene lost 9 bases, with 13 bases spanning the gap. CDR3 length equals 14 residues. The CDR3, as DNA: TGTGCCAGCAGTTTAGATCCTCGCGGGGCTGAGCAGTTCTTC. Its translation: CASSLDPRGAEQFF.